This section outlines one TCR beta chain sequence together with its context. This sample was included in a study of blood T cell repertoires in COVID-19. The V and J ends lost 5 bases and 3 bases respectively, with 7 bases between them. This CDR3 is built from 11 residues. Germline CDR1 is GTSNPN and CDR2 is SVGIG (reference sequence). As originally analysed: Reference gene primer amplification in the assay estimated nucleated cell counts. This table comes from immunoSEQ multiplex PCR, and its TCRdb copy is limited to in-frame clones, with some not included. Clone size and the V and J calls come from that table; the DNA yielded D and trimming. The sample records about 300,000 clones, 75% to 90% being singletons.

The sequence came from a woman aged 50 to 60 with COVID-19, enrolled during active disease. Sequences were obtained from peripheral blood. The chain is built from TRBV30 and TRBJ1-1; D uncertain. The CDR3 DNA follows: TGTGCCTGGGCAGACTACACTGAAGCTTTCTTT. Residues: CAWADYTEAFF.